The next 21 T cell receptor beta chains were all read from a single sample in a study of shared clonotypes between healthy human individuals. Method: immunoSEQ multiplex PCR; TCRdb's copy keeps in-frame clones and lacks some. The repertoire holds about 490,000 clones, with roughly 85% as singletons. Sequencing used PBMCs. These receptors were taken from a woman in her forties in good health. Some clones in this sample may be carry-over from other donors' samples.

With respect to this clone: The junction does not match germline at one end; this may be a read error. The rearrangement joins TRBV5-1 to TRBJ1-3; tentatively, D is TRBD1 (5 bases). There are 16 residues in the CDR3. Looked up from germline, CDR1 is SGHRS and CDR2 is YFSETQ. CDR3 in amino acids: CASSYEWGTSGNTMYF. CDR3 sequence (DNA): TGCGCCAGCAGCTACGAGTGGGGCACCTCTGGAAACACCATGTATTTT.

The chain has TRBV7-2 and TRBJ2-7; 7 bases agree with TRBD1. The V gene end was trimmed by 4 bases and the J gene end by 6 bases; junction bases not matched to a gene: 3. The CDR3 consists of 12 residues. CDR1 is SGHTA and CDR2 is FQGNSA in the germline V gene. DNA for the CDR3: TGTGCCAGCAGCTGGAACAGGGGCGAGCAGTACTTC. Its protein is CASSWNRGEQYF.

This clone was detected only once. This sequence joins TRBV2 and TRBJ1-2; D is possibly TRBD1 (6 bases). This CDR3 comprises 15 residues. CDR1 SNHLY and CDR2 FYNNEI come from the germline V gene. V lost 5 bases to trimming and J lost 0 bases, with 13 bases between them. CDR3 residues: CASSTETGSNYGYTF. The CDR3 DNA reads as TGTGCCAGCAGTACCGAGACAGGATCTAACTATGGCTACACCTTC.

The chain uses TRBV2 and TRBJ1-1; unclear D gene. The CDR3 covers 15 residues. Germline V gene lookup returns CDR1 SNHLY and CDR2 FYNNEI. V lost 7 bases to trimming and J lost 0 bases, with 15 bases between them. The CDR3 spells CASNPDLGMNTEAFF. CDR3 nucleotide sequence: TGTGCCAGCAATCCCGACTTAGGGATGAACACTGAAGCTTTCTTT.

The chain recombines TRBV5-4 with TRBJ2-1; perhaps D is TRBD1 or TRBD2 (5 bases each). Germline assignment: CDR1 SGHNT and CDR2 YYREEE (reference sequence). The CDR3 is 11 residues long. The V end was cut by 4 bases, the J end by 11 bases, with 10 bases between. The CDR3 DNA is TGTGCCAGCAGCCAGGGAGCGCAGCAGTTCTTC. It is translated as CASSQGAQQFF.

The chain has TRBV5-1 and TRBJ2-1, with a weak D call TRBD2 (5 bases). Germline V gene lookup returns CDR1 SGHRS and CDR2 YFSETQ. The CDR3 consists of 14 residues. V was cut by 4 bases and J by 1 base, with 9 bases left in between. DNA for the CDR3: TGCGCCAGCAGCGGGAGTGGGTCCTACAATGAGCAGTTCTTC. Translating gives CASSGSGSYNEQFF.

This clone was counted once. The chain joins TRBV7-9 to TRBJ1-5, with D maybe TRBD1 (6 bases). Trimming shortened V by 3 bases and J by 4 bases, and 22 bases separated the two germline ends. CDR3 length: 18 residues. Germline CDR1 is SEHNR and CDR2 is FQNEAQ (reference sequence). The CDR3 sequence is CASSFAPRQGRGNQPQHF. CDR3 DNA: TGTGCCAGCAGCTTTGCCCCGAGGCAGGGGAGAGGAAATCAGCCCCAGCATTTT.

The CDR3 DNA sequence: TGTGCCAGCAGTTTGTTGTACCAAGAGACCCAGTACTTC. It yields the protein CASSLLYQETQYF. The chain uses TRBV28 and TRBJ2-5, with D unclear. The V and J ends lost 3 bases and 0 bases respectively, with 5 bases between them. Germline lookup yields CDR1 MDHEN and CDR2 SYDVKM. This CDR3 is built from 13 residues.

The V gene is TRBV4-3, the J gene TRBJ2-2; 8 bases map to TRBD2. After removal of 2 bases from V and 7 bases from J, the junction contained 6 bases not matched to a gene. CDR1 LGHNA and CDR2 YSLEER come from the germline V gene. This CDR3 comprises 15 residues. This chain's CDR3 is CASSQKREYGGELFF. CDR3 DNA sequence: TGCGCCAGCAGCCAAAAGCGGGAGTACGGCGGGGAGCTGTTTTTT.

The chain joins TRBV5-1 to TRBJ2-1; D possibly corresponds to TRBD2 (6 bases). V lost 0 bases, J lost 7 bases, and 23 bases lay in between. Germline CDR1 reads SGHRS; CDR2 reads YFSETQ. The CDR3 runs 18 residues. The DNA of the CDR3 is TGCGCCAGCAGCTTGGAGCGGCTAACCGGGAGTATTTTGAATGAGCAGTTCTTC. This sequence encodes CASSLERLTGSILNEQFF.

This chain links TRBV6-6 with TRBJ1-5; D not resolved. The germline V and J ends were trimmed by 3 bases and 5 bases, with 14 bases remaining between them. CDR1 and CDR2 from the germline V gene are MNHNY and SVGAGI (reference sequence). The CDR3 consists of 15 residues. The CDR3 DNA sequence: TGTGCCAGCAGTTATGAGGCCCTAGGCGATCAGCCCCAGCATTTT. Encoded protein: CASSYEALGDQPQHF.

The chain combines TRBV11-2 with TRBJ1-2, with D perhaps matching TRBD1 (5 bases). The CDR3 contains 13 residues. Deletions cut 1 base from V and 8 bases from J, with 11 bases between. The germline CDR1 and CDR2 sequences are SGHAT and FQNNGV. The CDR3 nucleotides read TGTGCCAGCAGCTTAGCTCAGGGTCGAGGCTACACCTTC. It yields the protein CASSLAQGRGYTF.

This chain joins TRBV7-2 and TRBJ2-2, with a tentative D call TRBD2 (6 bases). This CDR3 is built from 16 residues. Trimming pared 5 bases from V and 1 base from J, leaving 14 bases between. CDR1 is SGHTA, CDR2 FQGNSA, per germline. CDR3 amino acids: CASSRTLAENTGELFF. The CDR3 DNA sequence: TGTGCCAGCAGCCGGACACTAGCTGAGAACACCGGGGAGCTGTTTTTT. Variable domain in full (rest from reference TRBV7-2 and TRBJ2-2): GAGVSQSPSNKVTEKGKDVELRCDPISGHTALYWYRQSLGQGLEFLIYFQGNSAPDKSGLPSDRFSAERTGGSVSTLTIQRTQQEDSAVYLCASSRTLAENTGELFFGEGSRLTVL.

Ten or more counts support this clone. The V call is TRBV4-1, the J call TRBJ2-1; 9 bases agree with TRBD2. This CDR3 is built from 19 residues. Germline V CDR1 and CDR2: MGHRA, YSYEKL. The junction had 17 bases not matched to a gene; V was cut back by 4 bases and J by 4 bases. In nucleotides, the CDR3 is TGCGCCAGCAGCCTCAGTAGATCTAGCGGGAACCAAAGATACAATGAGCAGTTCTTC. Translating it yields CASSLSRSSGNQRYNEQFF.

This clone came up once. J is TRBJ2-7 and V is TRBV28; the D call may be TRBD1 or TRBD2 (6 bases each). V was pared by 6 bases and J by 4 bases, with 19 bases between. The CDR3 runs 15 residues. Per germline, CDR1 MDHEN and CDR2 SYDVKM. The CDR3 sequence is CASSKAWGAGYEQYF. CDR3 nucleotide sequence: TGTGCCAGCAGCAAAGCGTGGGGGGCGGGGTACGAGCAGTACTTC.

The V and J genes are TRBV5-1 and TRBJ2-3, with 8 bases fitting TRBD2. Per germline, CDR1 SGHRS and CDR2 YFSETQ. The CDR3 consists of 15 residues. V shed 4 bases and J 4 bases; nucleotides not matched to a gene: 8. The DNA of the CDR3 is TGCGCCAGCAGCCTGAGCGGGAGAGGCTCAGATACGCAGTATTTT. Protein product: CASSLSGRGSDTQYF.

The rearrangement uses TRBV5-1 and TRBJ1-3; D call uncertain. The V gene's germline CDR1 is SGHRS and CDR2 YFSETQ. The CDR3 is made up of 16 amino acids. Trimming took off 2 bases at V and 0 bases at J, with 12 bases between the two ends. In nucleotides, the CDR3 is TGCGCCAGCAGCTTAGTGGGCTCGAGCTCTGGAAACACCATATATTTT. Translated: CASSLVGSSSGNTIYF.

This rearrangement joins TRBV5-1 to TRBJ1-3, with a weak D call TRBD1 (6 bases). From germline, CDR1 is SGHRS and CDR2 YFSETQ. V was clipped by 3 bases and J by 0 bases, with 10 bases between them. CDR3 length: 15 amino acids. CDR3 in amino acids: CASSSTGSSGNTIYF. The CDR3 DNA sequence: TGCGCCAGCAGCTCGACAGGAAGCTCTGGAAACACCATATATTTT.

V and J are TRBV5-4 and TRBJ2-2, with 9 nucleotides matching TRBD2. The germline V gene encodes CDR1 SGHNT and CDR2 YYREEE (reference sequence). Trimming at V came to 0 bases and at J to 5 bases, leaving 2 bases not matched to a gene. This CDR3 region has 15 residues. CDR3 DNA: TGTGCCAGCAGCTTGGATCTAGCGGGGACCGGGGAGCTGTTTTTT. Protein product: CASSLDLAGTGELFF.

This clone was detected only a few times. The V and J genes are TRBV6-6 and TRBJ2-7; 9 positions agree with TRBD1. Losses at the gene ends were 0 bases for V and 5 bases for J; bases not matched to a gene: 8. The CDR3 runs 16 residues. Germline values: CDR1 MNHNY, CDR2 SVGAGI (reference sequence). As DNA, the CDR3 is TGTGCCAGCAGTTACTCTCCCGGGACAGGGCTTGACGAGCAGTACTTC. Protein product: CASSYSPGTGLDEQYF.

In this sample, this clone turned up once. This chain joins TRBV5-6 and TRBJ2-6; perhaps TRBD2 as D (5 bases). CDR1 and CDR2 from the germline V gene are SGHDT and YYEEEE. This CDR3 has 17 amino acids. Trimming shortened V by 2 bases and J by 0 bases, and 12 bases separated the two germline ends. The CDR3 nucleotides read TGTGCCAGCAGCTTAATTGACGGGGTCTCTGGGGCCAACGTCCTGACTTTC. It is translated as CASSLIDGVSGANVLTF.